The 6 T cell receptor beta chains in this list originate from one sample, sequenced in a study of cytomegalovirus exposure and HLA in healthy donors. 13 Jbeta primers and 60 Vbeta primers were used for the PCR. Generated by immunoSEQ multiplex PCR, the TCRdb table keeps only in-frame clones and is missing some. The sample totals 75,000 to 95,000 clones; its top ten clones hold 1.5%. The material sequenced was PBMCs. The receptors originated from a woman aged 55-70 years in good health and CMV-seronegative.

The chain couples TRBV6-1 to TRBJ1-4; TRBD1 aligns across 11 bases. J was trimmed by 6 bases and V by 5 bases; bases with no gene match: 2. In germline, CDR1 is MNHNS, CDR2 SASEGT. The CDR3 contains 14 residues. CDR3 nucleotide sequence: TGTGCCAGCAGTCCGGGACAGGGGGATGAAAAACTGTTTTTT. Residues: CASSPGQGDEKLFF.

This chain links TRBV6-5 with TRBJ2-1; 10 bases align to TRBD2. The V and J ends lost 5 bases and 7 bases, in that order; junction bases with no gene match: 5. There are 14 residues in the CDR3. The germline V gene encodes CDR1 MNHEY and CDR2 SVGAGI. In DNA form, the CDR3 reads TGTGCCAGCAGTCCTAGCGGGAGTCAGAATGAGCAGTTCTTC. It is translated as CASSPSGSQNEQFF.

Here the CDR3 DNA reads TGTGCCAGCAGCTTAATGGAGAGTGAAGCTTTCTTT. It yields the protein CASSLMESEAFF. This chain uses TRBV11-2 with TRBJ1-1; D is unresolved. Trimming took 2 bases from V and 7 from J, leaving 8 bases between them. The CDR3 covers 12 residues. Germline loops: CDR1 SGHAT, CDR2 FQNNGV.

CDR3 bases: TGTGCCAGCAGTGAAGCCGCAGGGGGCTTAAGCTCCTACGAGCAGTACTTC. Translated: CASSEAAGGLSSYEQYF. This chain joins TRBV6-1 and TRBJ2-5; 8 bases agree with TRBD1. The J call could be wrong; TRBJ2-7 is a better fit for the DNA end. CDR3 length: 17 residues. CDR1 and CDR2 from the germline V gene are MNHNS and SASEGT.

V and J are TRBV6-5 and TRBJ1-6; 9 bases are a match to TRBD1. V was clipped by 4 bases and J by 9 bases; unmatched bases: 7. CDR1 is MNHEY and CDR2 is SVGAGI in the germline V gene. The CDR3 extends over 15 amino acids. The CDR3 DNA reads as TGTGCCAGCAGTTCGGGGGACAGGGTTTCTTCACCCCTCCACTTT. It yields the protein CASSSGDRVSSPLHF.

The chain uses TRBV29-1 and TRBJ2-7; 10 nucleotides align to TRBD1. The CDR3 runs 15 residues. V lost 3 bases and J lost 3; bases outside the gene matches: 8. The V gene's germline CDR1 is SQVTM and CDR2 ANQGSEA. The CDR3 region is CSVDRRDRGYYEQYF. Written as DNA, the CDR3 is TGCAGCGTTGACCGCCGGGACAGGGGTTACTACGAGCAGTACTTC.